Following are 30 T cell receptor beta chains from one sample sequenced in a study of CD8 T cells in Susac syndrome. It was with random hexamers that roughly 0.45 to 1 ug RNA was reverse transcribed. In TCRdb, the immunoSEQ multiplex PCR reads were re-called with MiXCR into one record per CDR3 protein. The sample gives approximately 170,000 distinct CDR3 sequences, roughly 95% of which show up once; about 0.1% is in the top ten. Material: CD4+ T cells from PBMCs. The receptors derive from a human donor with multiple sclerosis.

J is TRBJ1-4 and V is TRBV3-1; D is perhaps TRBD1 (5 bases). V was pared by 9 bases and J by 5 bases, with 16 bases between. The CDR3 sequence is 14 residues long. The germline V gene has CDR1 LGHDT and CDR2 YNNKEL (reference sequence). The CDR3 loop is CASAGRGRNEKLFF. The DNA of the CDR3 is TGTGCCAGTGCGGGAAGGGGCAGAAATGAAAAACTGTTTTTT.

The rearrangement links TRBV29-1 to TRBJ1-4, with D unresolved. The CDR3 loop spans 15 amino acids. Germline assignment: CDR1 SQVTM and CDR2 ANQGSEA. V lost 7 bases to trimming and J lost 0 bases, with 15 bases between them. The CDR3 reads CSASRNSATNEKLFF. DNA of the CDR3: TGCAGCGCGAGCAGAAACTCAGCAACTAATGAAAAACTGTTTTTT.

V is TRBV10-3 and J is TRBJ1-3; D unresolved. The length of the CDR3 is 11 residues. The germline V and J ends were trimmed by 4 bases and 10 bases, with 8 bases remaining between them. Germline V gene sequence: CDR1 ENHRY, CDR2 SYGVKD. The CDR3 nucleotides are TGTGCCATCAGTGGGGGTGAAACCATATATTTT. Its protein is CAISGGETIYF.

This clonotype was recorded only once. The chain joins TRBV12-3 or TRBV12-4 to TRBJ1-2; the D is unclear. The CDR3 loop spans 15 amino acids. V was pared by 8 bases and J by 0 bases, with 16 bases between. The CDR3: CASLPRDSPNYGYTF. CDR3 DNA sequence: TGTGCCAGCCTCCCTAGGGATTCTCCTAACTATGGCTACACCTTC.

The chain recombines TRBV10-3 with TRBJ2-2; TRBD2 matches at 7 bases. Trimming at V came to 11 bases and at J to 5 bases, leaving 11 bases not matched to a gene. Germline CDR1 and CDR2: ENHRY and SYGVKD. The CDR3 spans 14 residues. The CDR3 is CAASSGQQTGELFF. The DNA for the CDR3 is TGTGCCGCCTCTAGCGGACAACAGACCGGGGAGCTGTTTTTT.

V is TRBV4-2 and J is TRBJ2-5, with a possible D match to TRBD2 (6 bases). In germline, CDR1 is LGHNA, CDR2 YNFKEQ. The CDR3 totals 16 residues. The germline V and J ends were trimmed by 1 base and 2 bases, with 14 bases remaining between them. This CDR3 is CASSQGGDGRQETQYF. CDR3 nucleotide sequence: TGTGCCAGCAGCCAAGGGGGGGACGGCCGACAAGAGACCCAGTACTTC.

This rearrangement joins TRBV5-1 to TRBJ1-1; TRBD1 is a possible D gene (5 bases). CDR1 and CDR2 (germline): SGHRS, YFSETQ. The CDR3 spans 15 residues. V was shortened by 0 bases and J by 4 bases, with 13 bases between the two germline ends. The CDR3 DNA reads TGCGCCAGCAGCTTGGGTCAGGGTTTGGGCACTGAAGCTTTCTTT. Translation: CASSLGQGLGTEAFF.

DNA of the CDR3: TGTGCCAGTAGTACGCACAATGAGCAGTTCTTC. It encodes CASSTHNEQFF. V gene TRBV19 combines with J gene TRBJ2-1; D uncertain. With 4 bases removed from V and 5 bases from J, the gap between germline ends came to 3 bases. Germline V gene data show CDR1 as LNHDA and CDR2 as SQIVND (reference sequence). The CDR3 covers 11 residues.

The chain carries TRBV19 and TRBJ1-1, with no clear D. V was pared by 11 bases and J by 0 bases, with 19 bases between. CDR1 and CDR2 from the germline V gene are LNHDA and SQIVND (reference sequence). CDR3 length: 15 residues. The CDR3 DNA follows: TGTGCCGGGTCTCGGGAGGGCAAATTGAACACTGAAGCTTTCTTT. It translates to CAGSREGKLNTEAFF.

The CDR3 spells CASSLPGRRLASGANVLTF. CDR3 nucleotides: TGTGCCAGCAGCCTCCCAGGCCGGCGGTTAGCCTCTGGGGCCAACGTCCTGACTTTC. The rearrangement uses TRBV11-2 and TRBJ2-6; D gene ambiguous. Germline CDR1 SGHAT, CDR2 FQNNGV. V lost 5 bases and J 0 bases, leaving 20 bases between the germline ends. This CDR3 contains 19 residues.

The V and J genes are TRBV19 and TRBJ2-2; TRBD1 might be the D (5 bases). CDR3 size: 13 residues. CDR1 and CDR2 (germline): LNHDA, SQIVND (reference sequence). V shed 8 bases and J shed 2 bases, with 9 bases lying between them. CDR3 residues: CASWGRNTGELFF. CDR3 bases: TGTGCCAGTTGGGGCAGAAACACCGGGGAGCTGTTTTTT.

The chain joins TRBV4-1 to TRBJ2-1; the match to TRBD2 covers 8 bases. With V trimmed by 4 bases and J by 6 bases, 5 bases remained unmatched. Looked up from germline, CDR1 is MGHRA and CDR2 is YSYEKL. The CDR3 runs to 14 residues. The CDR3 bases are TGCGCCAGCAGCCCCCGGCGGGAGGTCAATGAGCAGTTCTTC. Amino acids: CASSPRREVNEQFF.

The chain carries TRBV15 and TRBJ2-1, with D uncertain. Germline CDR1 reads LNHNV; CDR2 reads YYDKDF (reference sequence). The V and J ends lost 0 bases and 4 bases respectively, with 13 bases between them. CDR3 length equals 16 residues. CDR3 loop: CATSRDAAADYNEQFF. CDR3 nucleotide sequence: TGTGCCACCAGCAGAGACGCCGCGGCGGATTACAATGAGCAGTTCTTC.

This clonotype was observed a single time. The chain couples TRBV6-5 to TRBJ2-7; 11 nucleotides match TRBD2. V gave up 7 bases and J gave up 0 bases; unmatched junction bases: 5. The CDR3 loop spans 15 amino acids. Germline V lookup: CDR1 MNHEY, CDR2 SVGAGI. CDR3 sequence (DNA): TGTGCCAGCAAACAAGGGACTAGCGGCTCCTACGAGCAGTACTTC. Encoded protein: CASKQGTSGSYEQYF.

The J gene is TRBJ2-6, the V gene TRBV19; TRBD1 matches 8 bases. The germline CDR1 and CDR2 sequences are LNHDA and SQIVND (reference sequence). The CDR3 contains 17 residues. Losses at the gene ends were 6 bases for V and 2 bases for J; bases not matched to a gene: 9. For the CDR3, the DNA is TGTGCCAGTAGCCACGACAGGGGTATAGCTGGGGCCAACGTCCTGACTTTC. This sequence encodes CASSHDRGIAGANVLTF.

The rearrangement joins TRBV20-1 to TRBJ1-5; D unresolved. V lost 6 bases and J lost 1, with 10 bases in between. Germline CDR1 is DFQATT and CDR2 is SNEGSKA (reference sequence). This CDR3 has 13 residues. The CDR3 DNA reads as TGCAGTGCCAGCCGTGGAAGCAATCAGCCCCAGCATTTT. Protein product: CSASRGSNQPQHF.

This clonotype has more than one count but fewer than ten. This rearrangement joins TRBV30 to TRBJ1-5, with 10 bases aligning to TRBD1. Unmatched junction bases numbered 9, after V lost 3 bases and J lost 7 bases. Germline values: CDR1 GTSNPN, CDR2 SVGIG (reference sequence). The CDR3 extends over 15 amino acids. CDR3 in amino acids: CAWSARGQGSQPQHF. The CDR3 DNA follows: TGTGCCTGGAGCGCAAGGGGACAGGGGAGCCAGCCCCAGCATTTT.

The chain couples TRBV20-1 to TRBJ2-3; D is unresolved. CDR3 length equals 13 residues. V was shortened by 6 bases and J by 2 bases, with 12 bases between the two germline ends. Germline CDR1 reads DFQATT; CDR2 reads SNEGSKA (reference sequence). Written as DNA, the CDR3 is TGCAGTGCACTGACACCGGACACAGATACGCAGTATTTT. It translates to CSALTPDTDTQYF.

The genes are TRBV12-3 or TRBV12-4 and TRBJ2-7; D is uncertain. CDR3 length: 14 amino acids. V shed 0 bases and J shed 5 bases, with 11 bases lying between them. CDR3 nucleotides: TGTGCCAGCAGTTTAGCACTACTACTAAACGAGCAGTACTTC. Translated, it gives CASSLALLLNEQYF.

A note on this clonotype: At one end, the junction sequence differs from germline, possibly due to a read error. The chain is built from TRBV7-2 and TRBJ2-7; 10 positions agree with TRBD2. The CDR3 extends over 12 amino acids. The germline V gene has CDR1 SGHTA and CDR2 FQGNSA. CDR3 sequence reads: CASSSQREGIHF. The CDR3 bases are TGTGCCAGCAGCTCACAGCGGGAGGGTATCCACTTC.

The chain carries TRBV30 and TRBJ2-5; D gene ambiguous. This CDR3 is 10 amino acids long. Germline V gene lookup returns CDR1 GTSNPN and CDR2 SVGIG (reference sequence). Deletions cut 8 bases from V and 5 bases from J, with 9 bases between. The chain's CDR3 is CASEVETQYF. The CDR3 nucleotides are TGTGCCAGCGAAGTGGAGACCCAGTACTTC. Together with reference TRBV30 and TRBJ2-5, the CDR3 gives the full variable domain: SQTIHQWPATLVQPVGSPLSLECTVEGTSNPNLYWYRQAAGRGLQLLFYSVGIGQISSEVPQNLSASRPQDRQFILSSKKLLLSDSGFYLCASEVETQYFGPGTRLLVL.

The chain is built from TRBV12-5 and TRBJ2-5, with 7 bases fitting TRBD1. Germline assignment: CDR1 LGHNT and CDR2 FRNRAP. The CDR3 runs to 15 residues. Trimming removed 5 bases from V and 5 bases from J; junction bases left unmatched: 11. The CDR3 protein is CASGLPRGGGETQYF. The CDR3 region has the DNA TGTGCTAGTGGTCTCCCGCGAGGGGGCGGGGAGACCCAGTACTTC.

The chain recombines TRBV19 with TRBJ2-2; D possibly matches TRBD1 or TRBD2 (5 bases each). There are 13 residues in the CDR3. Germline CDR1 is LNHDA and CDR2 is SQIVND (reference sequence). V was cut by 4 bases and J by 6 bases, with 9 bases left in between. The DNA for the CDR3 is TGTGCCAGTAGTACCGGGACGGCCGGGGAGCTGTTTTTT. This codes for CASSTGTAGELFF.

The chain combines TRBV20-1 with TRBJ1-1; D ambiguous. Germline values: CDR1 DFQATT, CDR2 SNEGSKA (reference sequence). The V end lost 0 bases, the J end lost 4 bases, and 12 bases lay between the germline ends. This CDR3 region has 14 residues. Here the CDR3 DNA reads TGCAGTGCTAGAGATCGTACCGGAAGCACTGAAGCTTTCTTT. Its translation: CSARDRTGSTEAFF.

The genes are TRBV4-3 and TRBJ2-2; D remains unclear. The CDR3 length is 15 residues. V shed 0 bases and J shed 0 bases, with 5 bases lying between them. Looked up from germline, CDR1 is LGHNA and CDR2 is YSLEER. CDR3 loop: CASSQEPANTGELFF. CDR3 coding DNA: TGCGCCAGCAGCCAAGAACCGGCGAACACCGGGGAGCTGTTTTTT.

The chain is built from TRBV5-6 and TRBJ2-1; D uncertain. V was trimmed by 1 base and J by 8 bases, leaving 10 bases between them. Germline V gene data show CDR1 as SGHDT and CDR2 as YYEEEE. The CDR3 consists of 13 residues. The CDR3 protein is CASSLTDSHEQFF. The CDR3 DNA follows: TGTGCCAGCAGCTTGACAGATTCCCATGAGCAGTTCTTC.

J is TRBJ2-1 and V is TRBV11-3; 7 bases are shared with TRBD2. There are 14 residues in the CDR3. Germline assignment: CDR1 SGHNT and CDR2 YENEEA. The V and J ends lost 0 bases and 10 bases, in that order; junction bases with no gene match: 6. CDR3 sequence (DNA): TGTGCCAGCAGCTTAGAGGTGGGGGGGTCGGAGCAGTTCTTC. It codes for CASSLEVGGSEQFF.

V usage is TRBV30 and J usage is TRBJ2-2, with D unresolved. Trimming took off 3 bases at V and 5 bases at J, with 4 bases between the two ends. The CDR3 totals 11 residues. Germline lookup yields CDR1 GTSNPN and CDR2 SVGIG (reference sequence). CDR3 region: CAWRYTGELFF. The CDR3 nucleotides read TGTGCCTGGAGATATACCGGGGAGCTGTTTTTT.

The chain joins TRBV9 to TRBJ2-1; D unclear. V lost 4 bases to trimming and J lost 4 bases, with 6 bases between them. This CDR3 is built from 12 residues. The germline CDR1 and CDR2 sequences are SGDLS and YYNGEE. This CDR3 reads CASSRHYNEQFF. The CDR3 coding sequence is TGTGCCAGCAGCAGGCATTACAATGAGCAGTTCTTC. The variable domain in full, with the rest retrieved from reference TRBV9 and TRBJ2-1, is DSGVTQTPKHLITATGQRVTLRCSPRSGDLSVYWYQQSLDQGLQFLIQYYNGEERAKGNILERFSAQQFPDLHSELNLSSLELGDSALYFCASSRHYNEQFFGPGTRLTVL.

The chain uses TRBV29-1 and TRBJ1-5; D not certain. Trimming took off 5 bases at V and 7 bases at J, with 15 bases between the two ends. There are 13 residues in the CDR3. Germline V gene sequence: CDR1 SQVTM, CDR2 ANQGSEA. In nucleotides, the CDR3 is TGCAGCGTTACCGTCCAGGCGGGCCAGCCCCAGCATTTT. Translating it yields CSVTVQAGQPQHF.